This T cell receptor beta chain was profiled in a study of blood T cell repertoires in COVID-19. Patients from Seattle were sampled longitudinally, starting during active infection. Clones were read by immunoSEQ multiplex PCR, and TCRdb kept only the in-frame ones, dropping some. This sample has 150,000 to 200,000 clones, with 75% to 90% found just once. This clone is a singleton in its sample. Germline V gives CDR1 MNHEY, CDR2 SMNVEV (reference sequence). The CDR3 totals 13 residues. V trimming: 9 bases; J trimming: 5 bases; junction bases outside the gene matches: 7. The sample comprised peripheral blood. This TCR was recovered from a woman aged 65 to 85 with COVID-19, enrolled during active disease. The rearrangement joins TRBV27 to TRBJ2-7, with 10 bases identical to TRBD1. The DNA of the CDR3 is TGTGCCAGTTCGGGGACAGGGGCCAACGAGCAGTACTTC. This translates into CASSGTGANEQYF.